The source of this T cell receptor (beta chain) is a study of blood T cell repertoires in COVID-19. The CDR3 is 16 residues long. The germline CDR1 and CDR2 sequences are SGHTA and FQGNSA. V trimming: 5 bases; J trimming: 1 base; junction bases outside the gene matches: 8. Here immunoSEQ multiplex PCR was the method, and the copy in TCRdb shows in-frame clones only, minus some. This table has 300,000 or so clones, 70% to 90% appearing once. The chain combines TRBV7-2 with TRBJ1-2; 9 positions match TRBD1. Material: peripheral blood. The sequence was obtained from a man between 65 and 85 years old with acute or convalescent COVID-19. The chain's CDR3 is CASSKGGTGNNYGYTF. In nucleotides, the CDR3 is TGTGCCAGCAGCAAGGGGGGGACAGGGAATAACTATGGCTACACCTTC.